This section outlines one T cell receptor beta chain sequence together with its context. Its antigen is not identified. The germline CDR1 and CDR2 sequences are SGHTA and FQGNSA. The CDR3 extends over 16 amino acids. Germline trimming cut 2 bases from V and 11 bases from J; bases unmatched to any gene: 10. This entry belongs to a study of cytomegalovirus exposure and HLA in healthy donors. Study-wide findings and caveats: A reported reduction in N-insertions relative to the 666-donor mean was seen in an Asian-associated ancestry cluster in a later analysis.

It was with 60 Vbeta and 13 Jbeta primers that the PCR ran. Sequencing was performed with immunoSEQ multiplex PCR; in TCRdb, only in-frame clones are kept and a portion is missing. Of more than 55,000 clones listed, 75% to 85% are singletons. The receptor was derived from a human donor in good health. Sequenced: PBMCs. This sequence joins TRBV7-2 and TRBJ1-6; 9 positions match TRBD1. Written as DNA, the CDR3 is TGTGCCAGCAGCTTACCGGGACAGGGTAAAGAAACACCCCTCCACTTT. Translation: CASSLPGQGKETPLHF.